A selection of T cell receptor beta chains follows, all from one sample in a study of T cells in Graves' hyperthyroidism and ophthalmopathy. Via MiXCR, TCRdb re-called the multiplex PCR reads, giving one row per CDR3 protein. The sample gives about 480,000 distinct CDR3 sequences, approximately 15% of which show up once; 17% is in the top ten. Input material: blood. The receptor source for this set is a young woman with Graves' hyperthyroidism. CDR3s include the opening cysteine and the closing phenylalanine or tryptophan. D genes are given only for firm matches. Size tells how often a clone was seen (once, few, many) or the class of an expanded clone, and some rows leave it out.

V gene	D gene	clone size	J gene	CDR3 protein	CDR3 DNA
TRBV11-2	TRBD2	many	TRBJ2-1	CASSPPGIAGGNEQFF	TGTGCCAGCAGCCCCCCGGGGATAGCGGGGGGGAATGAGCAGTTCTTC
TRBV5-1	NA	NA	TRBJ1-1	CDSSLARNTEAFF	TGCGACAGCAGCTTGGCCAGGAACACTGAAGCTTTCTTT
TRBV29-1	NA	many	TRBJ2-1	CSVGSVVGNEQFF	TGCAGCGTTGGGAGCGTCGTTGGGAATGAGCAGTTCTTC
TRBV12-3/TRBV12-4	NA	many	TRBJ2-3	CASSSKGALPDTQYF	TGTGCCAGCAGTTCGAAGGGAGCCCTCCCCGATACGCAGTATTTT
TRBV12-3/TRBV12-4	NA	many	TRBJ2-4	CATRPQRAKNIQYF	TGTGCCACTCGACCCCAGAGGGCCAAAAACATTCAGTACTTC
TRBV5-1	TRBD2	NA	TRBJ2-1	CASSSPRGLAGGPVDEQFF	TGCGCCAGCAGCTCCCCCCGGGGGCTAGCGGGAGGGCCTGTGGATGAGCAGTTCTTC
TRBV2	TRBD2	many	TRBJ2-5	CASRIAGGQETQYF	TGTGCCAGCAGAATAGCGGGGGGGCAAGAGACCCAGTACTTC
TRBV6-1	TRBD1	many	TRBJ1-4	CASSEGDREHEKLFF	TGTGCCAGCAGTGAAGGTGACAGGGAACATGAAAAACTGTTTTTT
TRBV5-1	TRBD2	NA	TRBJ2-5	CASSLRTPWTGPSGRGVTQYF	TGCGCCAGCAGCTTACGAACCCCCTGGACCGGCCCAAGCGGGAGAGGAGTTACCCAGTACTTC
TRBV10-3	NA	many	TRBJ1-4	CAISDSTDNEKLFF	TGTGCCATCAGTGATAGTACAGATAATGAAAAACTGTTTTTT